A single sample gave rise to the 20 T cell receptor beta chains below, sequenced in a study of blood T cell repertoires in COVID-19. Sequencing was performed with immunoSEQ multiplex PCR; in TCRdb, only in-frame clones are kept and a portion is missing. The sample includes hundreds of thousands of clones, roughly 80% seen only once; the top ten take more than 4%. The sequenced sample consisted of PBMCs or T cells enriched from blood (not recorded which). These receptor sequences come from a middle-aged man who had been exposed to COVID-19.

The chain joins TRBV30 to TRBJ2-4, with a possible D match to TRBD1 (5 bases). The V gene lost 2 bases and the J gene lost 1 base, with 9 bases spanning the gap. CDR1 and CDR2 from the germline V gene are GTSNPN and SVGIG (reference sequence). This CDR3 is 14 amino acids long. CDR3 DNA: TGTGCCTGGAGTCAGGGCTTGGCCAAAAACATTCAGTACTTC. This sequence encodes CAWSQGLAKNIQYF. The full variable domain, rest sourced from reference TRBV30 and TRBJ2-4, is SQTIHQWPATLVQPVGSPLSLECTVEGTSNPNLYWYRQAAGRGLQLLFYSVGIGQISSEVPQNLSASRPQDRQFILSSKKLLLSDSGFYLCAWSQGLAKNIQYFGAGTRLSVL.

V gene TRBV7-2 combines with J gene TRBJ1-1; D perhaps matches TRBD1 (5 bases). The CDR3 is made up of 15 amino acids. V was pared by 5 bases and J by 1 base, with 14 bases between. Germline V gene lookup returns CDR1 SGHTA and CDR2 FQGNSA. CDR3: CASSVQGIRNTEAFF. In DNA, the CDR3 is TGTGCCAGCAGCGTCCAGGGAATAAGGAACACTGAAGCTTTCTTT.

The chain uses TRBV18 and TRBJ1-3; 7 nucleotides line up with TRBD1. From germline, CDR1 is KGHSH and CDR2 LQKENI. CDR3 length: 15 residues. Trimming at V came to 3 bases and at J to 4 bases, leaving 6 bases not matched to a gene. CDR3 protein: CASSPTMDRGNTIYF. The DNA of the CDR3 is TGTGCCAGCTCACCTACCATGGACAGGGGAAACACCATATATTTT.

The CDR3 spells CASSLAGGPSLFF. The DNA for the CDR3 is TGTGCCAGCAGTTTAGCGGGAGGGCCATCGCTGTTCTTC. This chain connects TRBV12-3 or TRBV12-4 to TRBJ2-1, with 7 bases lining up with TRBD2. CDR3 size: 13 residues. J was trimmed by 15 bases and V by 0 bases; bases with no gene match: 8.

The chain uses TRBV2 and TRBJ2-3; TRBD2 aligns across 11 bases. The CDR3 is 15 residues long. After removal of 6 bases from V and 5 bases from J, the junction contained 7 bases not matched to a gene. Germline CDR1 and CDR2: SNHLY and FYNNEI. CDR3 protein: CASRFLAGGQDTQYF. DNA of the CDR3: TGTGCCAGCAGGTTCTTAGCGGGAGGGCAAGATACGCAGTATTTT.

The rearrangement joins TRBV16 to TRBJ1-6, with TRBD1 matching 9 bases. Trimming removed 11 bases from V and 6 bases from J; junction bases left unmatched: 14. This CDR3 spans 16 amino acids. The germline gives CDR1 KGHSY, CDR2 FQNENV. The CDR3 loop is CASHGTGTNINSPLHF. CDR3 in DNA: TGTGCCTCACACGGGACAGGGACAAACATTAATTCACCCCTCCACTTT.

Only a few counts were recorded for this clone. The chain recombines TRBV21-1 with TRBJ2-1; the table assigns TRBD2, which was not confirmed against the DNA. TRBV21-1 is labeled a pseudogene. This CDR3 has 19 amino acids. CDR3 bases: TGTGCCAGCAGCAAATCCGGACTAGCGGGAGTTCCCTCCTACAATGAGCAGTTCTTC. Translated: CASSKSGLAGVPSYNEQFF.

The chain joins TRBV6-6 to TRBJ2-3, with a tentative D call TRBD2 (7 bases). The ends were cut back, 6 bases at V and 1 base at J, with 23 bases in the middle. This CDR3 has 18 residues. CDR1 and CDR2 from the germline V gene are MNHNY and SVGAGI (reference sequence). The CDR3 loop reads CASRRKPEGGHGTDTQYF. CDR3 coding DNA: TGTGCCAGCAGACGAAAGCCCGAGGGGGGGCACGGCACAGATACGCAGTATTTT.

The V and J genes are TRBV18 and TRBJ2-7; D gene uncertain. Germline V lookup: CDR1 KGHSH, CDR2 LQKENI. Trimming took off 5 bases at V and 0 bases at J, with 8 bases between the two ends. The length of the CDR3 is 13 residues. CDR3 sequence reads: CASSYPISYEQYF. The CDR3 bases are TGTGCCAGCTCATACCCTATCTCCTACGAGCAGTACTTC.

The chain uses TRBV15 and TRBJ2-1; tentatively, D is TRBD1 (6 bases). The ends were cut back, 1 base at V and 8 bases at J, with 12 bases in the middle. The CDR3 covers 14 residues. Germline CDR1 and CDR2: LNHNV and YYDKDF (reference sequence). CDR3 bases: TGTGCCACCAGCAGAGGACCATCAGGGGATGAGCAGTTCTTC. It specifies CATSRGPSGDEQFF. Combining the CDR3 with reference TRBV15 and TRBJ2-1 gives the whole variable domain DAMVIQNPRYQVTQFGKPVTLSCSQTLNHNVMYWYQQKSSQAPKLLFHYYDKDFNNEADTPDNFQSRRPNTSFCFLDIRSPGLGDTAMYLCATSRGPSGDEQFFGPGTRLTVL.

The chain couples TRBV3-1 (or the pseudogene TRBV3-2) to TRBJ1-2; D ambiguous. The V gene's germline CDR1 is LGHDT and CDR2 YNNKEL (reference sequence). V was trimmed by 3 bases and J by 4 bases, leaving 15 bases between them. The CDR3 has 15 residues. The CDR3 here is CASSHLREGSYGYTF. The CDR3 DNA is TGTGCCAGCAGCCATCTTAGGGAAGGGAGCTATGGCTACACCTTC.

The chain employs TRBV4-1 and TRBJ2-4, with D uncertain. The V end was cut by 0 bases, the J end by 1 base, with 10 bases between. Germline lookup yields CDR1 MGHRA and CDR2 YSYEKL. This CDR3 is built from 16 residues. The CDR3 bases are TGCGCCAGCAGCCAAGAACAGAGAATGGCCAAAAACATTCAGTACTTC. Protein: CASSQEQRMAKNIQYF.

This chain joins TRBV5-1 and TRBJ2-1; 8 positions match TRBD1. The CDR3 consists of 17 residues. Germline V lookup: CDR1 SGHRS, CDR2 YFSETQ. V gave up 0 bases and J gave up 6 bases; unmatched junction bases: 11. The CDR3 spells CASSLAESTGVGNEQFF. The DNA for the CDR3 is TGCGCCAGCAGCTTGGCCGAATCGACAGGGGTGGGCAATGAGCAGTTCTTC.

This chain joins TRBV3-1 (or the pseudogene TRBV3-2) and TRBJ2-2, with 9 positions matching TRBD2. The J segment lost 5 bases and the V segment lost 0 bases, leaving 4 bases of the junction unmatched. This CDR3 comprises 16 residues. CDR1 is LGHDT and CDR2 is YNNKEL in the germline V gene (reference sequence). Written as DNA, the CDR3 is TGTGCCAGCAGCCAAGATCTGCTAGCGGGAACCGGGGAGCTGTTTTTT. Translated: CASSQDLLAGTGELFF.

The CDR3 region is CASSQDLAEPNEQFF. CDR3 sequence (DNA): TGTGCCAGCAGCCAAGACCTAGCGGAACCCAATGAGCAGTTCTTC. V and J are TRBV3-1 (or the pseudogene TRBV3-2) and TRBJ2-1, with 7 bases fitting TRBD2. Germline V gene data show CDR1 as LGHDT and CDR2 as YNNKEL (reference sequence). The CDR3 runs 15 residues. The J segment lost 6 bases and the V segment lost 0 bases, leaving 5 bases of the junction unmatched.

CDR3 region: CASSRTGQTGELFF. CDR3 in DNA: TGTGCCAGCAGTCGAACAGGCCAGACCGGGGAGCTGTTTTTT. V usage is TRBV25-1 and J usage is TRBJ2-2; D might be TRBD1 (5 bases). Deletions cut 5 bases from V and 5 bases from J, with 12 bases between. Germline CDR1 reads MGHDK; CDR2 reads SYGVNS. There are 14 residues in the CDR3.

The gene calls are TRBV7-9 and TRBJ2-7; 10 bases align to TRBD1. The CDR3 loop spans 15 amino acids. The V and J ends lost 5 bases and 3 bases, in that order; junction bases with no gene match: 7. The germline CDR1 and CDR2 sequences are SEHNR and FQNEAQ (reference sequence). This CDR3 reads CASSPNRDRGYEQYF. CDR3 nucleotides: TGTGCCAGCAGCCCCAACCGGGACAGGGGCTACGAGCAGTACTTC.

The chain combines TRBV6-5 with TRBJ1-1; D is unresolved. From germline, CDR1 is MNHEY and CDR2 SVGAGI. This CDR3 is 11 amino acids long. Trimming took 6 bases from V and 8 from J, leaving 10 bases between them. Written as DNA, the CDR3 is TGTGCCAGCAGCAGAAACAGAGAAGCTTTCTTT. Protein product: CASSRNREAFF.

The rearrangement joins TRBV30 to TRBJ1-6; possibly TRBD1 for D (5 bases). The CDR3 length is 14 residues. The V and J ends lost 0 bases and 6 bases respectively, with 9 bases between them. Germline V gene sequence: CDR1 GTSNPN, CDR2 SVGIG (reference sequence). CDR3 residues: CAWSVLGANSPLHF. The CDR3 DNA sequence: TGTGCCTGGAGTGTATTAGGGGCTAATTCACCCCTCCACTTT. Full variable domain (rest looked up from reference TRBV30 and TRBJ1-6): SQTIHQWPATLVQPVGSPLSLECTVEGTSNPNLYWYRQAAGRGLQLLFYSVGIGQISSEVPQNLSASRPQDRQFILSSKKLLLSDSGFYLCAWSVLGANSPLHFGNGTRLTVT.

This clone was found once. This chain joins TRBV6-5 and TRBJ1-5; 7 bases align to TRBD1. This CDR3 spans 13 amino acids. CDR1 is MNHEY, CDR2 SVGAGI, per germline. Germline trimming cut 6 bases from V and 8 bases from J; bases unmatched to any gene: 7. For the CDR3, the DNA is TGTGCCAGCAGGGAGACAGGGACTGAGCCCCAGCATTTT. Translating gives CASRETGTEPQHF.